A single sample is the source of the 8 T cell receptor beta chains below, sequenced in a study of T cells in Graves' hyperthyroidism and ophthalmopathy. RNA transcripts were the template for amplifying TCR beta CDR3 regions. HTBI primers were employed in a first-round RT-PCR of the TCR CDR3. TCRdb processed the multiplex PCR reads anew with MiXCR; each CDR3 protein has one entry. This sample has about 710,000 distinct CDR3 sequences; roughly 17% occur once, and the top ten carry about 8.4%. The sequenced sample consisted of blood. The receptors derive from a man in his late teens or twenties with Graves' hyperthyroidism.

The V and J genes are TRBV2 and TRBJ2-7, with D possibly being TRBD1 (6 bases). Per the germline V gene, CDR1 is SNHLY and CDR2 is FYNNEI. This CDR3 region has 11 residues. Trimming left V 7 bases short and J 4 bases short, with 8 bases between. In DNA form, the CDR3 reads TGTGCCAGCATAGACAGGTACGAGCAGTACTTC. Protein product: CASIDRYEQYF.

This clonotype occurred many times. The chain combines TRBV29-1 with TRBJ2-7; TRBD1 matches at 12 bases. This CDR3 has 13 residues. Germline CDR1 is SQVTM and CDR2 is ANQGSEA. V lost 4 bases and J lost 5; bases outside the gene matches: 3. The CDR3 DNA reads as TGCAGCGTTGGTGGGACAGGGGGCCACGAGCAGTACTTC. Protein sequence: CSVGGTGGHEQYF.

In its sample, this clonotype was seen many times. The chain carries TRBV20-1 and TRBJ2-3; D is perhaps TRBD1 (5 bases). Trimming cost V 3 bases and J 0 bases, with 10 bases left between them. Germline CDR1 and CDR2: DFQATT and SNEGSKA (reference sequence). This CDR3 has 14 amino acids. The CDR3 nucleotides read TGCAGTGCTAGTAGGGGCTCCAGCACAGATACGCAGTATTTT. Translated: CSASRGSSTDTQYF.

This clonotype was seen a few times. The chain recombines TRBV5-1 with TRBJ2-3; D might be TRBD1 (6 bases). The CDR3 consists of 15 residues. V lost 4 bases and J lost 0, with 12 bases in between. From germline, CDR1 is SGHRS and CDR2 YFSETQ. CDR3 amino acids: CASSADGTSTDTQYF. Here the CDR3 DNA reads TGCGCCAGCAGCGCGGACGGGACAAGCACAGATACGCAGTATTTT.

This clonotype showed up just a few times. This rearrangement joins TRBV7-2 to TRBJ1-3; maybe TRBD1 (5 bases). Per the germline V gene, CDR1 is SGHTA and CDR2 is FQGNSA. The V gene lost 4 bases and the J gene lost 0 bases, with 10 bases spanning the gap. This CDR3 is built from 15 residues. The CDR3 protein is CASSSGPLSGNTIYF. In DNA, the CDR3 is TGTGCCAGCAGCTCGGGACCGCTCTCTGGAAACACCATATATTTT.

This sequence joins TRBV6-2 or TRBV6-3 and TRBJ2-1; no definite D call. The CDR3 consists of 13 residues. The V end was cut by 2 bases, the J end by 6 bases, with 8 bases between. Germline V gives CDR1 MNHEY, CDR2 SVGEGT. CDR3 sequence: CASSYGRVNEQFF. The CDR3, as DNA: TGTGCCAGCAGTTACGGTCGAGTCAATGAGCAGTTCTTC.

The table lists this clonotype with a few counts. This chain joins TRBV28 and TRBJ1-1; D not resolved. The germline gives CDR1 MDHEN, CDR2 SYDVKM. The CDR3 loop spans 16 amino acids. The V and J ends lost 5 bases and 3 bases respectively, with 19 bases between them. CDR3 region: CASSPLGGEVDTEAFF. DNA for the CDR3: TGTGCCAGCAGTCCTTTGGGCGGAGAGGTAGACACTGAAGCTTTCTTT. Drawing the rest from reference TRBV28 and TRBJ1-1, the complete variable domain is DVKVTQSSRYLVKRTGEKVFLECVQDMDHENMFWYRQDPGLGLRLIYFSYDVKMKEKGDIPEGYSVSREKKERFSLILESASTNQTSMYLCASSPLGGEVDTEAFFGQGTRLTVV.

This clonotype turned up a few times. The rearrangement joins TRBV7-9 to TRBJ2-2; 7 bases fit TRBD2. V shed 5 bases, J shed 0 bases, and the junction held 15 bases outside the gene matches. The CDR3 spans 19 residues. Germline V CDR1 and CDR2: SEHNR, FQNEAQ (reference sequence). The chain's CDR3 is CASSPKTISGPSNTGELFF. The CDR3 coding sequence is TGTGCCAGCAGCCCTAAAACGATTAGCGGGCCTTCGAACACCGGGGAGCTGTTTTTT.